Shown below are 27 T cell receptor beta chains from a single sample sequenced in a study of blood T cell dynamics during melanoma immunotherapy. The assay was immunoSEQ multiplex PCR, and TCRdb's table has in-frame clones only and misses some. The sample records about 10,000 clones, 86% being singletons. Regarding time point: pre-treatment baseline. The sequencing here drew on blood, taken from a patient treated with checkpoint blockade. The source of these receptors is a human donor with melanoma.

The chain joins TRBV5-6 to TRBJ2-3; D gene unclear. The germline V gene has CDR1 SGHDT and CDR2 YYEEEE. The CDR3 runs to 15 residues. V lost 1 base and J 2 bases, leaving 11 bases between the germline ends. CDR3 sequence: CASSLLAANTDTQYF. The CDR3, as DNA: TGTGCCAGCAGCTTGCTGGCCGCTAACACAGATACGCAGTATTTT.

The rearrangement links TRBV5-5 to TRBJ2-7; D is perhaps TRBD1 (5 bases). The CDR3 totals 16 residues. V was trimmed by 7 bases and J by 4 bases, leaving 24 bases between them. Germline V gene sequence: CDR1 SGHKS, CDR2 YYEKEE (reference sequence). The CDR3 region is CASASWTSTGNYEQYF. The CDR3 DNA reads as TGTGCCAGCGCCTCTTGGACATCGACTGGAAATTACGAGCAGTACTTC. The full variable domain, rest sourced from reference TRBV5-5 and TRBJ2-7, is DAGVTQSPTHLIKTRGQQVTLRCSPISGHKSVSWYQQVLGQGPQFIFQYYEKEERGRGNFPDRFSARQFPNYSSELNVNALLLGDSALYLCASASWTSTGNYEQYFGPGTRLTVT.

The chain joins TRBV5-5 to TRBJ1-2, with a tentative D call TRBD1 (5 bases). Germline CDR1 and CDR2: SGHKS and YYEKEE (reference sequence). Trimming left V 2 bases short and J 6 bases short, with 14 bases between. The CDR3 has 14 residues. CDR3 amino acids: CASSLLSGLDGYTF. The CDR3 DNA reads as TGTGCCAGCAGCTTATTATCAGGGTTGGATGGCTACACCTTC. Combining the CDR3 with reference TRBV5-5 and TRBJ1-2 gives the whole variable domain DAGVTQSPTHLIKTRGQQVTLRCSPISGHKSVSWYQQVLGQGPQFIFQYYEKEERGRGNFPDRFSARQFPNYSSELNVNALLLGDSALYLCASSLLSGLDGYTFGSGTRLTVV.

The chain combines TRBV5-8 with TRBJ1-4; D uncertain. With 2 bases removed from V and 4 bases from J, the gap between germline ends came to 12 bases. The CDR3 covers 15 residues. Germline loops: CDR1 SGHTS, CDR2 YDEGEE. The CDR3 bases are TGTGCCAGCAGCTTTCAGGACGGTTTTAATGAAAAACTGTTTTTT. Residues: CASSFQDGFNEKLFF.

The chain carries TRBV6-6 and TRBJ2-3; D gene ambiguous. Germline lookup yields CDR1 MNHNY and CDR2 SVGAGI (reference sequence). The CDR3 spans 14 residues. V was cut by 8 bases and J by 1 base, with 13 bases left in between. In nucleotides, the CDR3 is TGTGCCAGCCAGGTCACGTTCCGCACAGATACGCAGTATTTT. Translated: CASQVTFRTDTQYF.

CDR3 sequence reads: CASSSGPFQETQYF. In DNA form, the CDR3 reads TGTGCCAGCAGCTCCGGGCCTTTCCAAGAGACCCAGTACTTC. The chain combines TRBV7-8 with TRBJ2-5; D not resolved. Germline V lookup: CDR1 SGHVS, CDR2 FQNEAQ. Between the trimmed V and J ends, which lost 4 bases and 1 base, there was a span of 10 bases. The CDR3 contains 14 residues.

The chain has TRBV4-3 and TRBJ1-4; 7 bases line up with TRBD1. Germline assignment: CDR1 LGHNA and CDR2 YSLEER. The CDR3 is made up of 16 amino acids. Trimming took 2 bases from V and 4 from J; bases not matched to a gene: 7. The CDR3 spells CASSQSVTGFNEKLFF. The CDR3 DNA reads TGCGCCAGCAGCCAAAGCGTGACAGGGTTTAATGAAAAACTGTTTTTT.

The rearrangement links TRBV6-6 to TRBJ1-1, with a tentative D call TRBD1 (6 bases). Looked up from germline, CDR1 is MNHNY and CDR2 is SVGAGI (reference sequence). V gave up 2 bases and J gave up 4 bases, with 11 bases separating them. The CDR3 totals 14 residues. The CDR3 region has the DNA TGTGCCAGCAGTTACGACAGGCCGGGCACTGAAGCTTTCTTT. Its protein is CASSYDRPGTEAFF.

This clone was detected once. CDR3 residues: CASSPEEGSRQASGNTIYF. In nucleotides, the CDR3 is TGTGCCAGCTCACCGGAAGAAGGTTCGAGGCAGGCCTCTGGAAACACCATATATTTT. The chain carries TRBV18 and TRBJ1-3; no clear D. The CDR3 is 19 amino acids. Trimming pared 3 bases from V and 0 bases from J, leaving 21 bases between. Germline lookup yields CDR1 KGHSH and CDR2 LQKENI.

V and J are TRBV19 and TRBJ2-3; TRBD1 might be the D (7 bases). CDR1 and CDR2 from the germline V gene are LNHDA and SQIVND (reference sequence). V lost 7 bases and J lost 2, with 19 bases in between. The CDR3 loop spans 16 amino acids. CDR3 nucleotide sequence: TGTGCCAGTAAGGCCCGGCCAGGGGGGAACACAGATACGCAGTATTTT. Translation gives CASKARPGGNTDTQYF.

The chain uses TRBV5-4 and TRBJ2-7, with 7 bases fitting TRBD2. The CDR3 runs to 16 residues. Trimming removed 3 bases from V and 6 bases from J; junction bases left unmatched: 15. Germline CDR1 reads SGHNT; CDR2 reads YYREEE (reference sequence). CDR3 protein: CASSSWGGGSLVEQYF. The CDR3 DNA sequence: TGTGCCAGCAGCTCCTGGGGGGGAGGTTCACTGGTCGAGCAGTACTTC.

V and J are TRBV11-2 and TRBJ2-1; D unclear. The CDR3 spans 17 residues. The germline V gene encodes CDR1 SGHAT and CDR2 FQNNGV. Trimming stripped 5 bases from V and 4 bases from J, with 21 bases between. The CDR3 sequence: CASSTRGVGSSYNEQFF. The CDR3 nucleotides are TGTGCCAGCAGCACAAGAGGTGTGGGCTCGTCGTACAATGAGCAGTTCTTC.

The chain carries TRBV7-8 and TRBJ2-2, with a tentative D call TRBD2 (5 bases). Germline V lookup: CDR1 SGHVS, CDR2 FQNEAQ. The V end lost 4 bases, the J end lost 4 bases, and 10 bases lay between the germline ends. The CDR3 extends over 14 amino acids. CDR3: CASSSTSATGELFF. In nucleotides, the CDR3 is TGTGCCAGCAGCTCCACTAGTGCCACCGGGGAGCTGTTTTTT.

The rearrangement uses TRBV6-5 and TRBJ1-1; D unclear. The CDR3 totals 13 residues. Germline V gene sequence: CDR1 MNHEY, CDR2 SVGAGI. The V and J ends lost 6 bases and 0 bases respectively, with 8 bases between them. The CDR3 sequence: CASRGSLNTEAFF. The CDR3 DNA follows: TGTGCCAGCAGGGGCAGCTTGAACACTGAAGCTTTCTTT.

V gene TRBV9 combines with J gene TRBJ1-2; 9 bases are a match to TRBD1. Germline loops: CDR1 SGDLS, CDR2 YYNGEE. The CDR3 is 15 residues long. V was pared by 3 bases and J by 0 bases, with 3 bases of the junction left unmatched. DNA of the CDR3: TGTGCCAGCAGCGAAACAGGGGGCTCTAACTATGGCTACACCTTC. Translating it yields CASSETGGSNYGYTF.

The chain joins TRBV11-3 to TRBJ2-6; no clear D gene. Trimming removed 5 bases from V and 5 bases from J, with 22 bases in between. The CDR3 is made up of 18 amino acids. Germline CDR1 reads SGHNT; CDR2 reads YENEEA. The CDR3 DNA reads as TGTGCCAGCAGCGGAGCCACATCTCGACAAAGTCGGGCCAACGTCCTGACTTTC. Amino acid sequence: CASSGATSRQSRANVLTF.

V gene TRBV6-4 combines with J gene TRBJ2-3; the match to TRBD2 covers 7 bases. Germline-derived CDR1 and CDR2 are MRHNA and SNTAGT. Germline trimming cut 3 bases from V and 1 base from J; bases unmatched to any gene: 4. The CDR3 consists of 15 residues. CDR3 in amino acids: CASSDAGVGTDTQYF. The DNA for the CDR3 is TGTGCCAGCAGTGATGCGGGAGTAGGCACAGATACGCAGTATTTT.

The rearrangement joins TRBV4-1 to TRBJ1-1; D is possibly TRBD1 (6 bases). Germline-derived CDR1 and CDR2 are MGHRA and YSYEKL. This CDR3 has 15 amino acids. Trimming stripped 3 bases from V and 4 bases from J, with 15 bases between. CDR3: CASSHDRKGGTEAFF. The CDR3 nucleotides read TGCGCCAGCAGCCACGACCGGAAGGGGGGCACTGAAGCTTTCTTT.

The rearrangement joins TRBV5-6 to TRBJ1-1, with D unclear. This CDR3 contains 13 residues. The V end was cut by 0 bases, the J end by 4 bases, with 7 bases between. Looked up from germline, CDR1 is SGHDT and CDR2 is YYEEEE. The CDR3 coding sequence is TGTGCCAGCAGCTTGGGTTGGGGCACTGAAGCTTTCTTT. The encoded protein is CASSLGWGTEAFF. Drawing the rest from reference TRBV5-6 and TRBJ1-1, the complete variable domain is DAGVTQSPTHLIKTRGQQVTLRCSPKSGHDTVSWYQQALGQGPQFIFQYYEEEERQRGNFPDRFSGHQFPNYSSELNVNALLLGDSALYLCASSLGWGTEAFFGQGTRLTVV.

The chain employs TRBV18 and TRBJ2-7; tentative D call: TRBD1 (6 bases). Germline V gene lookup returns CDR1 KGHSH and CDR2 LQKENI. The CDR3 extends over 14 amino acids. The germline V and J ends were trimmed by 5 bases and 7 bases, with 18 bases remaining between them. The CDR3, as DNA: TGTGCCAGCTCAGCCACAGGGAAATCGTGGGAGCAGTACTTC. Protein product: CASSATGKSWEQYF.

CDR3 sequence: CASSPKDLQGSPLHF. The CDR3 region has the DNA TGTGCCAGTAGTCCCAAGGATCTGCAGGGTTCACCCCTCCACTTT. The V call is TRBV19, the J call TRBJ1-6, with a possible D match to TRBD1 (5 bases). Trimming took off 5 bases at V and 9 bases at J, with 17 bases between the two ends. CDR3 length equals 15 residues. Germline-derived CDR1 and CDR2 are LNHDA and SQIVND (reference sequence).

The V call is TRBV7-9, the J call TRBJ2-5; possible D gene TRBD2, 5 bases. The J call may be incorrect, as the DNA end agrees better with TRBJ2-7. There are 13 residues in the CDR3. Germline CDR1 and CDR2: SEHNR and FQNEAQ (reference sequence). The CDR3 reads CASSWVGDYEQYF. The DNA of the CDR3 is TGTGCCAGCAGCTGGGTGGGAGACTACGAGCAGTACTTC.

The chain couples TRBV11-2 to TRBJ2-7, with 10 bases that match TRBD1. The junction had 0 bases not matched to a gene; V was cut back by 1 base and J by 3 bases. This CDR3 contains 14 residues. Germline V gene lookup returns CDR1 SGHAT and CDR2 FQNNGV. The CDR3 region has the DNA TGTGCCAGCAGCTTAGGGACAGGGGGCTACGAGCAGTACTTC. As protein: CASSLGTGGYEQYF.

The sample holds one count of this clone. The V and J genes are TRBV7-9 and TRBJ1-4; D gene unclear. CDR1 and CDR2 from the germline V gene are SEHNR and FQNEAQ (reference sequence). V lost 1 base, J lost 4 bases, and 10 bases lay in between. This CDR3 spans 15 amino acids. CDR3 loop: CASSLGQGDNEKLFF. CDR3 DNA sequence: TGTGCCAGCAGCTTAGGGCAAGGAGATAATGAAAAACTGTTTTTT.

CDR3 sequence (DNA): TGTGCCTGGAGTGCCCTCGGAGGGGAGGGGCGCAATCAGCCCCAGCATTTT. This codes for CAWSALGGEGRNQPQHF. This chain connects TRBV30 to TRBJ1-5; maybe TRBD1 (5 bases). Trimming removed 1 base at V and 2 bases at J, with 18 bases between. The length of the CDR3 is 17 residues. Germline V gene data show CDR1 as GTSNPN and CDR2 as SVGIG (reference sequence).

The chain combines TRBV9 with TRBJ2-3; D not resolved. V lost 1 base to trimming and J lost 5 bases, with 8 bases between them. There are 13 residues in the CDR3. Germline CDR1 reads SGDLS; CDR2 reads YYNGEE. This CDR3 reads CASSVLPRDTQYF. The CDR3 coding sequence is TGTGCCAGCAGCGTACTCCCACGAGATACGCAGTATTTT.

The rearrangement links TRBV14 to TRBJ1-2; the D gene is possibly TRBD1 (5 bases). The V and J ends lost 4 bases and 12 bases respectively, with 21 bases between them. This CDR3 is built from 14 residues. The germline CDR1 and CDR2 sequences are SGHDN and FVKESK. The CDR3 bases are TGTGCCAGCAGCCCTCTGGGAGGGGCCGGGTTAAACACCTTC. Protein sequence: CASSPLGGAGLNTF.